Listed below are T cell receptor beta chains from one sample, sequenced in a study of shared clonotypes between healthy human individuals. This table comes from immunoSEQ multiplex PCR, and its TCRdb copy is limited to in-frame clones, with some not included. The top ten hold about 0.52% of the sample, which has about 1 million clones, roughly 74% seen once. Sequencing was done on a sample of memory CD4+ T cells from PBMCs. These receptors were taken from a man aged 18 to 30 in good health. Some clones in this sample may be carry-over from other donors' samples. CDR3s include the opening cysteine and the closing phenylalanine or tryptophan. The order of the fields is J gene, clone size, V gene, D gene, CDR3 DNA, CDR3 protein. A D gene is named only where the DNA matches it firmly. A clone size is listed for some rows: how often the clone was seen (once, few, many), or a class if it is expanded.

J gene: TRBJ1-4
clone size: .
V gene: TRBV18
D gene: .
CDR3 DNA: TGTGCCAGCTCAAGGTCAACTAATGAAAAACTGTTTTTT
CDR3 protein: CASSRSTNEKLFF

J gene: TRBJ2-7
clone size: .
V gene: TRBV28
D gene: TRBD2
CDR3 DNA: TGTGCCAGCGGAGATGCGGGAGGCTGGACCTACGAGCAGTACTTC
CDR3 protein: CASGDAGGWTYEQYF

J gene: TRBJ1-5
clone size: many
V gene: TRBV7-9
D gene: .
CDR3 DNA: TGTGCCAGCAGTCGAGAGGGTTCCCAGCCCCAGCATTTT
CDR3 protein: CASSREGSQPQHF

J gene: TRBJ1-1
clone size: once
V gene: TRBV7-8
D gene: .
CDR3 DNA: TGTGCCAGCAGCTTACAGGCAGGGTCAAACACTGAAGCTTTCTTT
CDR3 protein: CASSLQAGSNTEAFF

J gene: TRBJ2-1
clone size: once
V gene: TRBV7-9
D gene: .
CDR3 DNA: TGTGCCAGCAGCCCGCCCGGGGGCTACAATGAGCAGTTCTTC
CDR3 protein: CASSPPGGYNEQFF

J gene: TRBJ2-7
clone size: .
V gene: TRBV28
D gene: .
CDR3 DNA: TGTGCCAGCAGTTCCCCAGGACCCAAAACAAGGATAGAGCAGTACTTC
CDR3 protein: CASSSPGPKTRIEQYF

J gene: TRBJ2-7
clone size: .
V gene: TRBV19
D gene: TRBD2
CDR3 DNA: TGTGCCAGTAGTGAAGATAGCGGGAGTTCAAGACCAGGTTCCTACGAGCAGTACTTC
CDR3 protein: CASSEDSGSSRPGSYEQYF

J gene: TRBJ2-5
clone size: once
V gene: TRBV30
D gene: .
CDR3 DNA: TGTGCCTGGAGTGTAGGGCTAAGGCAGGGTGATCTCGAGACCCAGTACTTC
CDR3 protein: CAWSVGLRQGDLETQYF

J gene: TRBJ2-5
clone size: .
V gene: TRBV5-1
D gene: .
CDR3 DNA: TGCGCCAGCAGCCCCGGAGGACCCCAAGAGACCCAGTACTTC
CDR3 protein: CASSPGGPQETQYF

J gene: TRBJ1-6
clone size: .
V gene: TRBV28
D gene: .
CDR3 DNA: TGTGCCAGCCGCACTCCCCGAGGTAATTCACCCCTCCACTTT
CDR3 protein: CASRTPRGNSPLHF

J gene: TRBJ1-2
clone size: .
V gene: TRBV18
D gene: .
CDR3 DNA: TGTGCCAGCTCACCTTCAGTGACTAACTATGGCTACACCTTC
CDR3 protein: CASSPSVTNYGYTF

J gene: TRBJ2-1
clone size: .
V gene: TRBV7-8
D gene: TRBD1
CDR3 DNA: TGTGCCAGCAGCACAGGGGGTACAACCTACAATGAGCAGTTCTTC
CDR3 protein: CASSTGGTTYNEQFF

J gene: TRBJ1-1
clone size: .
V gene: TRBV4-3
D gene: .
CDR3 DNA: TGCGCCAGCAGCCAATATTTGAACACTGAAGCTTTCTTT
CDR3 protein: CASSQYLNTEAFF

J gene: TRBJ2-7
clone size: .
V gene: TRBV20-1
D gene: .
CDR3 DNA: TGCAGTGCAATCACGGCCTACGAGCAGTACTTC
CDR3 protein: CSAITAYEQYF

J gene: TRBJ1-2
clone size: .
V gene: TRBV5-8
D gene: .
CDR3 DNA: TGTGCCAGCAGCCTAGACCGGGGGGCCCATGGCTACACCTTC
CDR3 protein: CASSLDRGAHGYTF

J gene: TRBJ1-2
clone size: .
V gene: TRBV5-4
D gene: .
CDR3 DNA: TGTGCCAGCAGCTTGTCGTCTGGCCGCATCGGGGCTAACTATGGCTACACCTTC
CDR3 protein: CASSLSSGRIGANYGYTF

J gene: TRBJ2-7
clone size: .
V gene: TRBV7-8
D gene: TRBD1
CDR3 DNA: TGTGCCAGCAGCTTAGGGACAGGGGAGTCCTACGAGCAGTACTTC
CDR3 protein: CASSLGTGESYEQYF

J gene: TRBJ1-2
clone size: .
V gene: TRBV28
D gene: .
CDR3 DNA: TGTGCCAGCAGTTTCCCATATGGCCCAACGGGCTACACCTTC
CDR3 protein: CASSFPYGPTGYTF

J gene: TRBJ2-7
clone size: .
V gene: TRBV10-1
D gene: TRBD1
CDR3 DNA: TGCGCCAGCAGTCGGGACAGAGTACGCTCCTACGAGCAGTACTTC
CDR3 protein: CASSRDRVRSYEQYF

J gene: TRBJ2-2
clone size: .
V gene: TRBV28
D gene: .
CDR3 DNA: TGTGCCAGCAGTTTGCGGTTAGGGACGGGGAACACCGGGGAGCTGTTTTTT
CDR3 protein: CASSLRLGTGNTGELFF

J gene: TRBJ2-2
clone size: .
V gene: TRBV7-2
D gene: .
CDR3 DNA: TGTGCCAGCAGCTTAGGGCAGGGCAGGACCGGGGAGCTGTTTTTT
CDR3 protein: CASSLGQGRTGELFF

J gene: TRBJ2-1
clone size: .
V gene: TRBV29-1
D gene: TRBD2
CDR3 DNA: TGCAGCGTTGAAGGGACTAGCGGGAGCTATGAGCAGTTCTTC
CDR3 protein: CSVEGTSGSYEQFF

J gene: TRBJ1-2
clone size: .
V gene: TRBV7-9
D gene: .
CDR3 DNA: TGTGCCAGCAGCCGATATGACGGGGGAGGCTACACCTTC
CDR3 protein: CASSRYDGGGYTF

J gene: TRBJ2-1
clone size: .
V gene: TRBV2
D gene: .
CDR3 DNA: TGTGCCAGCAGTGACTCCTACAATGAGCAGTTCTTC
CDR3 protein: CASSDSYNEQFF

J gene: TRBJ1-4
clone size: .
V gene: TRBV6-1
D gene: .
CDR3 DNA: TGTGCCAGTTCCGGGGGGGTAACTGAAAAACTGTTTTTT
CDR3 protein: CASSGGVTEKLFF

J gene: TRBJ2-5
clone size: .
V gene: TRBV2
D gene: TRBD2
CDR3 DNA: TGTGCCAGCACCGAGGGAGTAGCGGGAGAGACCCAGTACTTC
CDR3 protein: CASTEGVAGETQYF

J gene: TRBJ1-2
clone size: .
V gene: TRBV28
D gene: .
CDR3 DNA: TGTGCCAGCAGTTTGGGTAGGGCCTATGGCTACACCTTC
CDR3 protein: CASSLGRAYGYTF

J gene: TRBJ2-1
clone size: .
V gene: TRBV21-1
D gene: .
CDR3 DNA: TGTGCCAGCAGCAAAGGCAGGACAGGGAAATGCGCCTACAATGAGCAGTTCTTC
CDR3 protein: CASSKGRTGKCAYNEQFF

J gene: TRBJ2-2
clone size: .
V gene: TRBV25-1
D gene: .
CDR3 DNA: TGTGCCAGCAGTCGAACGGGGGGGGAGCTGTTTTTT
CDR3 protein: CASSRTGGELFF

J gene: TRBJ1-1
clone size: .
V gene: TRBV7-8
D gene: .
CDR3 DNA: TGTGCCAGCAGCCGAGGACAAGGGGGAGGGACTGAAGCTTTCTTT
CDR3 protein: CASSRGQGGGTEAFF

J gene: TRBJ2-7
clone size: .
V gene: TRBV28
D gene: .
CDR3 DNA: TGTGCCAGCAGCCCCCGTCTTTACGAGCAGTACTTC
CDR3 protein: CASSPRLYEQYF

J gene: TRBJ1-1
clone size: few
V gene: TRBV5-6
D gene: .
CDR3 DNA: TGTGCCAGCAGCCCCGGACGGTGGATTAGAACTGAAGCTTTCTTT
CDR3 protein: CASSPGRWIRTEAFF

J gene: TRBJ2-2
clone size: .
V gene: TRBV7-2
D gene: .
CDR3 DNA: TGTGCCAGCAGTCCCTGGTTTGGGGGGGAGCTGTTTTTT
CDR3 protein: CASSPWFGGELFF

J gene: TRBJ2-7
clone size: .
V gene: TRBV27
D gene: TRBD2
CDR3 DNA: TGTGCCAGCAGCATAACTTTCGGGGGGGCGCGGGGGTACGACGAGCAGTACTTC
CDR3 protein: CASSITFGGARGYDEQYF

J gene: TRBJ2-1
clone size: .
V gene: TRBV29-1
D gene: .
CDR3 DNA: TGCAGCGTGGGAACAGGGTACAATGAGCAGTTCTTC
CDR3 protein: CSVGTGYNEQFF

J gene: TRBJ2-2
clone size: .
V gene: TRBV5-1
D gene: TRBD2
CDR3 DNA: TGCGCCAGCAGCCTGGGACTAGCGGGAACCGGGGAGCTGTTTTTT
CDR3 protein: CASSLGLAGTGELFF

J gene: TRBJ2-5
clone size: .
V gene: TRBV27
D gene: TRBD1
CDR3 DNA: TGTGCCAGCAGTTTACGATCCGGACAGGGAGAGACCCAGTACTTC
CDR3 protein: CASSLRSGQGETQYF

J gene: TRBJ2-7
clone size: .
V gene: TRBV5-6
D gene: TRBD2
CDR3 DNA: TGTGCCAGCAGCCCCCGGACTAGCGGGAGGTACTACGAGCAGTACTTC
CDR3 protein: CASSPRTSGRYYEQYF

J gene: TRBJ1-2
clone size: .
V gene: TRBV28
D gene: TRBD1
CDR3 DNA: TGTGCCAGCAGTTTACGAGAGGACAGGAGGAACTATGGCTACACCTTC
CDR3 protein: CASSLREDRRNYGYTF

J gene: TRBJ1-2
clone size: .
V gene: TRBV6-6
D gene: TRBD1
CDR3 DNA: TGTGCCAGCAGCACCCTGGGACAGGGGGCCGGATATGGCTACACCTTC
CDR3 protein: CASSTLGQGAGYGYTF

J gene: TRBJ1-1
clone size: few
V gene: TRBV2
D gene: .
CDR3 DNA: TGTGCCAGCAGTGAGTTCGTGAACACTGAAGCTTTCTTT
CDR3 protein: CASSEFVNTEAFF

J gene: TRBJ1-5
clone size: once
V gene: TRBV6-6
D gene: TRBD1
CDR3 DNA: TGTGCCAGCAGGGCCTGGACAGGCGGTCAGCCCCAGCATTTT
CDR3 protein: CASRAWTGGQPQHF

J gene: TRBJ2-4
clone size: .
V gene: TRBV9
D gene: .
CDR3 DNA: TGTGCCAGCAGCGTAGGAGAAGACCCCAGCATTCAGTACTTC
CDR3 protein: CASSVGEDPSIQYF

J gene: TRBJ2-1
clone size: .
V gene: TRBV4-1
D gene: .
CDR3 DNA: TGCGCCAGCAGCCAAGTCCAGCGCTACAATGAGCAGTTCTTC
CDR3 protein: CASSQVQRYNEQFF

J gene: TRBJ1-5
clone size: .
V gene: TRBV28
D gene: .
CDR3 DNA: TGTGGGACCGCAAAGCTACTCGGCAATCAGCCCCAGCATTTT
CDR3 protein: CGTAKLLGNQPQHF

J gene: TRBJ2-7
clone size: .
V gene: TRBV5-1
D gene: .
CDR3 DNA: TGCGCCAGCAGTGGGCAGGGTAATGACGAGCAGTACTTC
CDR3 protein: CASSGQGNDEQYF

J gene: TRBJ1-1
clone size: once
V gene: TRBV21-1
D gene: .
CDR3 DNA: TGTGCCAGCAGCAAAGGGGGGACACAGGGTGGGAACACTGAAGCTTTCTTT
CDR3 protein: CASSKGGTQGGNTEAFF

J gene: TRBJ2-6
clone size: .
V gene: TRBV7-3
D gene: TRBD2
CDR3 DNA: TGTGCCAGCAGCTTAAACCAGGCGGGAGCTGGGGCCAACGTCCTGACTTTC
CDR3 protein: CASSLNQAGAGANVLTF

J gene: TRBJ1-1
clone size: .
V gene: TRBV5-6
D gene: .
CDR3 DNA: TGTGCCAGCAGCTTGACCTCGAACACTGAAGCTTTCTTT
CDR3 protein: CASSLTSNTEAFF

J gene: TRBJ1-2
clone size: .
V gene: TRBV7-2
D gene: .
CDR3 DNA: TGTGCCAGCAGCTCCCCGGGCGGCCCTAACTATGGCTACACCTTC
CDR3 protein: CASSSPGGPNYGYTF

J gene: TRBJ2-3
clone size: .
V gene: TRBV28
D gene: TRBD2
CDR3 DNA: TGTGCCAGCAGCCTAGCGGGGGTCGGCACAGATACGCAGTATTTT
CDR3 protein: CASSLAGVGTDTQYF

J gene: TRBJ1-3
clone size: .
V gene: TRBV7-3
D gene: TRBD1
CDR3 DNA: TGTGCCAGCAGCAGGACAGGGTTTTACGTAAACACCATATATTTT
CDR3 protein: CASSRTGFYVNTIYF

J gene: TRBJ2-3
clone size: .
V gene: TRBV9
D gene: .
CDR3 DNA: TGTGCCAGCACTGCAGGGGTAACCACAGATACGCAGTATTTT
CDR3 protein: CASTAGVTTDTQYF

J gene: TRBJ2-7
clone size: .
V gene: TRBV6-5
D gene: .
CDR3 DNA: TGTGCCAGCAGATACCCCTTCGGGGGGCTTACCTACGAGCAGTACTTC
CDR3 protein: CASRYPFGGLTYEQYF